The 14 T cell receptor beta chains listed next were all sequenced from one sample in a study of T cells in Graves' hyperthyroidism and ophthalmopathy. Amplification of TCR beta CDR3 regions was performed using RNA transcripts as template. TCR CDR3 regions were first amplified by RT-PCR with HTBI primers. TCRdb reanalysed the multiplex PCR reads using MiXCR and keeps one entry per CDR3 protein. This sample has roughly 150,000 distinct CDR3 sequences, with about 9% found just once. Sequences were obtained from blood. These receptors originate from a woman younger than 35 with Graves' hyperthyroidism that later progressed to Graves' ophthalmopathy.

This clonotype has a count of ten or more. This sequence joins TRBV2 and TRBJ2-4; D perhaps matches TRBD1 (6 bases). The CDR3 is 15 residues long. V shed 6 bases and J shed 0 bases, with 12 bases lying between them. CDR1 SNHLY and CDR2 FYNNEI come from the germline V gene. This CDR3 is CASRGDTLAKNIQYF. The CDR3 DNA is TGTGCCAGCAGGGGGGACACCTTAGCCAAAAACATTCAGTACTTC.

This clonotype was picked up many times. This rearrangement joins TRBV3-1 to TRBJ2-1; 7 nucleotides align to TRBD2. The J segment lost 4 bases and the V segment lost 0 bases, leaving 3 bases of the junction unmatched. Looked up from germline, CDR1 is LGHDT and CDR2 is YNNKEL (reference sequence). CDR3 size: 15 residues. CDR3 loop: CASSQEGLSYNEQFF. CDR3 nucleotide sequence: TGTGCCAGCAGCCAAGAGGGACTAAGTTACAATGAGCAGTTCTTC.

This clonotype came up many times. V gene TRBV7-9 combines with J gene TRBJ1-2, with 7 positions matching TRBD1. CDR3 size: 14 residues. Germline V gene lookup returns CDR1 SEHNR and CDR2 FQNEAQ (reference sequence). After removal of 5 bases from V and 2 bases from J, the junction contained 5 bases not matched to a gene. The DNA of the CDR3 is TGTGCCAGCAGCACCGGGACAGCAAACTATGGCTACACCTTC. It encodes CASSTGTANYGYTF.

This clonotype was detected ten times or more. The rearrangement links TRBV25-1 to TRBJ2-7; D ambiguous. The V and J ends lost 4 bases and 6 bases respectively, with 10 bases between them. Looked up from germline, CDR1 is MGHDK and CDR2 is SYGVNS. The CDR3 is made up of 12 amino acids. CDR3 loop: CASSGNLGEQYF. The CDR3 region has the DNA TGTGCCAGCAGTGGGAATCTTGGCGAGCAGTACTTC.

The J gene is TRBJ2-1, the V gene TRBV7-3; D may be TRBD1 (5 bases). Trimming took off 1 base at V and 8 bases at J, with 18 bases between the two ends. The CDR3 totals 16 residues. Germline V lookup: CDR1 SGHTA, CDR2 FQGTGA. The CDR3 nucleotides read TGTGCCAGCAGCTTAAAGCCAGGGCGAATAGTGCATGAGCAGTTCTTC. It codes for CASSLKPGRIVHEQFF.

This clonotype was observed many times. The chain recombines TRBV6-1 with TRBJ1-1; the D gene is possibly TRBD1 (5 bases). Per germline, CDR1 MNHNS and CDR2 SASEGT. The CDR3 totals 13 residues. The ends were cut back, 7 bases at V and 4 bases at J, with 13 bases in the middle. CDR3 DNA: TGTGCCAGCAATCGGGGCTTGGGCACTGAAGCTTTCTTT. Translating gives CASNRGLGTEAFF.

This clonotype was counted ten times or more. V and J are TRBV7-9 and TRBJ2-3; D call uncertain. There are 15 residues in the CDR3. CDR1 and CDR2 from the germline V gene are SEHNR and FQNEAQ (reference sequence). Trimming shortened V by 1 base and J by 3 bases, and 11 bases separated the two germline ends. The CDR3 region is CASSLDAQDTDTQYF. CDR3 sequence (DNA): TGTGCCAGCAGCTTAGACGCCCAGGATACAGATACGCAGTATTTT.

The V and J genes are TRBV5-5 and TRBJ1-2; a weak D match, TRBD1 (6 bases). The CDR3 contains 18 residues. In germline, CDR1 is SGHKS, CDR2 YYEKEE (reference sequence). V dropped 4 bases and J dropped 0 bases, with 22 bases sitting between them. The CDR3 DNA is TGTGCCAGCAGCGGCCGGGACACTAAAGAAGGATCTAACTATGGCTACACCTTC. Its translation is CASSGRDTKEGSNYGYTF.

V usage is TRBV29-1 and J usage is TRBJ2-7; either TRBD1 or TRBD2 may fit D (5 bases each). This CDR3 region has 16 residues. The V gene lost 1 base and the J gene lost 3 bases, with 19 bases spanning the gap. Germline CDR1 reads SQVTM; CDR2 reads ANQGSEA. CDR3 DNA sequence: TGCAGCGTTGAAGGATCCGTAGGGACCGCCCTCTACGAGCAGTACTTC. Its translation: CSVEGSVGTALYEQYF.

There are many counts of this clonotype. The rearrangement links TRBV3-1 to TRBJ1-4; 10 bases align to TRBD1. This CDR3 contains 15 residues. After removal of 3 bases from V and 8 bases from J, the junction contained 6 bases not matched to a gene. Germline assignment: CDR1 LGHDT and CDR2 YNNKEL (reference sequence). The CDR3 DNA reads TGTGCCAGCAGCCATCGACAGGGGGCCATGGAAAAACTGTTTTTT. This translates into CASSHRQGAMEKLFF.

This clonotype was observed a few times. The V call is TRBV6-4, the J call TRBJ2-3; D is perhaps TRBD1 (5 bases). Trimming shortened V by 4 bases and J by 2 bases, and 7 bases separated the two germline ends. The CDR3 totals 13 residues. Germline values: CDR1 MRHNA, CDR2 SNTAGT. The CDR3 DNA is TGTGCCAGCAGTGCAGGGAACACAGATACGCAGTATTTT. Its translation is CASSAGNTDTQYF.

This clonotype showed up many times. The chain links TRBV6-1 to TRBJ1-2, with D perhaps TRBD1 (5 bases). The CDR3 runs 14 residues. CDR1 and CDR2 from the germline V gene are MNHNS and SASEGT. V was trimmed by 6 bases and J by 1 base, leaving 12 bases between them. The CDR3 DNA is TGTGCCAGCAGCACGGCAGGGCATAACTATGGCTACACCTTC. Its protein product is CASSTAGHNYGYTF.

This clonotype was recorded at least ten times. The CDR3 DNA sequence: TGTGCCAGTAGGGCACTACCGGGAGAGAACACTGAAGCTTTCTTT. As protein: CASRALPGENTEAFF. The rearrangement uses TRBV19 and TRBJ1-1; D is ambiguous. Trimming left V 6 bases short and J 1 base short, with 15 bases between. Germline V gene sequence: CDR1 LNHDA, CDR2 SQIVND (reference sequence). This CDR3 comprises 15 residues.

This chain joins TRBV5-6 and TRBJ2-7; the match to TRBD2 covers 16 bases. This CDR3 comprises 18 residues. The junction had 11 bases not matched to a gene; V was cut back by 5 bases and J by 3 bases. Looked up from germline, CDR1 is SGHDT and CDR2 is YYEEEE. CDR3 in DNA: TGTGCCAGCAGAATGGTAACCGGGACTAGCGGGGGGGTCTACGAGCAGTACTTC. This translates into CASRMVTGTSGGVYEQYF.